One T cell receptor (beta chain) is described in this entry. Its antigen is unidentified. TCRdb's copy holds only in-frame clones and misses some; the assay was immunoSEQ multiplex PCR. The sample carries more than 75,000 clones, approximately 91% recorded once. With V trimmed by 5 bases and J by 5 bases, 18 bases remained unmatched. The CDR3 runs to 18 residues. Germline V lookup: CDR1 MNHEY, CDR2 SMNVEV (reference sequence). This sample is drawn from a study of OX40 agonist ivuxolimab in advanced cancers. General study results and limits: Expanded peripheral T cell antigen specificity was not determined.

The sequence was collected from an adult with an advanced solid tumor such as melanoma, head and neck, liver or kidney cancer. The chain has TRBV27 and TRBJ1-5; TRBD1 matches at 7 bases. This material consisted of CD4+ or CD8+ T cells sorted from blood, taken in a trial of the OX40 agonist ivuxolimab. The CDR3 nucleotides are TGTGCCAGCAGTCCCGCACAAACGTTGACAGGGACGGATCAGCCCCAGCATTTT. Translation gives CASSPAQTLTGTDQPQHF.